This note documents a single T cell receptor (beta chain) sequence. Its cognate antigen is unknown. With V trimmed by 0 bases and J by 6 bases, 3 bases remained unmatched. CDR3 size: 13 residues. CDR1 SGHNT and CDR2 YYREEE come from the germline V gene (reference sequence). The data belong to a study of cytomegalovirus exposure and HLA in healthy donors. Findings of the study overall: Highly shared variants forming one cluster were likely a sequencing artifact.

PCR involved 60 Vbeta and 13 Jbeta primers. Method: immunoSEQ multiplex PCR; TCRdb's copy keeps in-frame clones and lacks some. The sample has 150,000 or so clones, about four fifths seen once. J is TRBJ2-7 and V is TRBV5-4; 7 bases match TRBD1. The sequence was collected from a male donor in good health and CMV-seronegative. The sequenced sample consisted of PBMCs. This CDR3 reads CASSLVTGSEQYF. Written as DNA, the CDR3 is TGTGCCAGCAGCTTGGTGACAGGGAGCGAGCAGTACTTC.